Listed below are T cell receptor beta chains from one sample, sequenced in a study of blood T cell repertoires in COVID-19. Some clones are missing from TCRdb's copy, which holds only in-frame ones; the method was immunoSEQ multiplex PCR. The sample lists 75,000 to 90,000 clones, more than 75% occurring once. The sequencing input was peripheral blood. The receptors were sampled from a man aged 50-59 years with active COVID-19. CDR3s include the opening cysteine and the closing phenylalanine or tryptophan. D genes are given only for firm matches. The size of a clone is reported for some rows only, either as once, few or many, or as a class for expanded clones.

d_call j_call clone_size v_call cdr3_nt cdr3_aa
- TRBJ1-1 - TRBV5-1 TGCGCCAGCAGCTCTACCCCCCAAAAGAACACTGAAGCTTTCTTT CASSSTPQKNTEAFF
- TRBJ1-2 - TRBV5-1 TGCGCCAGCAGCCCTGTACAGGGTCACTATGGCTACACCTTC CASSPVQGHYGYTF
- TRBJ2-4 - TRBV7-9 TGTGCCTGGGGGGGGCGCGGAGGAGAAATTCAGTACTTC CAWGGRGGEIQYF
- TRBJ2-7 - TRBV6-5 TGTGCCAGCAGCCTAGACGGGGAGTACGAGCAGTACTTC CASSLDGEYEQYF
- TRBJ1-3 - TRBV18 TGTGCCAGCTCGGATCAGGGTAGTTCTGGAAACACCATATATTTT CASSDQGSSGNTIYF
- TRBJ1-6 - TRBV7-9 TGTGCCAGCAGCTTAGCCCCCGGGGATAATTCACCCCTCCACTTT CASSLAPGDNSPLHF
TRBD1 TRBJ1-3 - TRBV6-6 TGTGCCAGCAGCCTTCAGGGGGGCGGAAACACCATATATTTT CASSLQGGGNTIYF
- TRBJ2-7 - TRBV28 TGTGCCAGCAGTGCTAAGCTGTCCTACGAGCAGTACTTC CASSAKLSYEQYF
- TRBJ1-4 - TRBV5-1 TGCGCCAGCAGCAAGGGGACATCGGGAAAACTGTTTTTT CASSKGTSGKLFF
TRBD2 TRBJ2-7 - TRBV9 TGTGCCAGCAGCGTAGAAGCGGGGGAAGGCCATAGGACTAGCCGGGGGCTATGCGAGCAGTACTTC CASSVEAGEGHRTSRGLCEQYF
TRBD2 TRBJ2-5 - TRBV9 TGTGCCAGCAGCGTAGTAGCTGGGGGGGGAGAGACCCAGTACTTC CASSVVAGGGETQYF
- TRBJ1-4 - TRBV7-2 TGTGCCAGCAGCCTCCTTGGACTGGCAACTAATGAAAAACTGTTTTTT CASSLLGLATNEKLFF
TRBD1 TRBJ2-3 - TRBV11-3 TGTGCCAGCAGCCACCGGGACAGCCCCACAGATACGCAGTATTTT CASSHRDSPTDTQYF
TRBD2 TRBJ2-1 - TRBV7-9 TGTGCCCACGCCGGTCGGGGGGGGTTGAACAATGAGCAGTTCTTC CAHAGRGGLNNEQFF
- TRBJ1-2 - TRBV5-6 TGTGCCAGCAGCAAAATAGGGGGTTATGGCTACACCTTC CASSKIGGYGYTF
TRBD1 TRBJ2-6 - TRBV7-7 TGTGCCAGCAGCCCCGGACAGGGTTCTGGGGCCAACGTCCTGACTTTC CASSPGQGSGANVLTF
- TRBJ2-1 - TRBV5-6 TGTGCCAGCAGCTTGACAGGGTGGAGGTCCTACAATGAGCAGTTCTTC CASSLTGWRSYNEQFF
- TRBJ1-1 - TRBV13 TGTGCCAGCAGCTTAGGACAGTCAAGCACTGAAGCTTTCTTT CASSLGQSSTEAFF
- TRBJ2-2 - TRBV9 TGTGCCAGCAGCGCAGCGGTCCCCGGGGAGCTGTTTTTT CASSAAVPGELFF
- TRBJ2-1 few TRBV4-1 TGCGCCAGCAGCCAGACCAGGGTAAACAATGAGCAGTTCTTC CASSQTRVNNEQFF
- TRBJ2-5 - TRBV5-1 TGCGCCAGCAGCTTGTCGGGAGAAGGTATGGAGACCCAGTACTTC CASSLSGEGMETQYF
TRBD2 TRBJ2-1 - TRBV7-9 TGTGCCAGCAGCCGACGGACTAGCGGGGAGTACAATGAGCAGTTCTTC CASSRRTSGEYNEQFF